A single T cell receptor beta chain is shown here with its context. The antigen remains unidentified. The data stem from a study of cytotoxic CD8 clonotypes in ibrutinib-treated CLL. Study overall: It was after a median around twelve months of treatment, range 6 to 36, that response samples were taken. Whole-study findings and limits: Public clonotypes, an uncommon group, contracted or remained stable on treatment.

Sequencing was designed to attain a depth spanning 1 in 200,000 to 1 in 1 million T cells. Method: immunoSEQ multiplex PCR; TCRdb's copy keeps in-frame clones and lacks some. The table records some 40,000 clones, about 70% of them present only once. The TCR was taken from a human donor with chronic lymphocytic leukemia. Here the sequenced sample was PBMCs, taken at disease progression, from a patient treated with ibrutinib.

The CDR3 loop reads CASSEDGDPNQPQHF. In nucleotides, the CDR3 is TGTGCCAGCAGTGAAGATGGGGACCCCAATCAGCCCCAGCATTTT. The V gene is TRBV2, the J gene TRBJ1-5; D may be TRBD1 (5 bases). This CDR3 spans 15 amino acids. Germline CDR1 is SNHLY and CDR2 is FYNNEI. The V gene lost 1 base and the J gene lost 3 bases, with 10 bases spanning the gap.